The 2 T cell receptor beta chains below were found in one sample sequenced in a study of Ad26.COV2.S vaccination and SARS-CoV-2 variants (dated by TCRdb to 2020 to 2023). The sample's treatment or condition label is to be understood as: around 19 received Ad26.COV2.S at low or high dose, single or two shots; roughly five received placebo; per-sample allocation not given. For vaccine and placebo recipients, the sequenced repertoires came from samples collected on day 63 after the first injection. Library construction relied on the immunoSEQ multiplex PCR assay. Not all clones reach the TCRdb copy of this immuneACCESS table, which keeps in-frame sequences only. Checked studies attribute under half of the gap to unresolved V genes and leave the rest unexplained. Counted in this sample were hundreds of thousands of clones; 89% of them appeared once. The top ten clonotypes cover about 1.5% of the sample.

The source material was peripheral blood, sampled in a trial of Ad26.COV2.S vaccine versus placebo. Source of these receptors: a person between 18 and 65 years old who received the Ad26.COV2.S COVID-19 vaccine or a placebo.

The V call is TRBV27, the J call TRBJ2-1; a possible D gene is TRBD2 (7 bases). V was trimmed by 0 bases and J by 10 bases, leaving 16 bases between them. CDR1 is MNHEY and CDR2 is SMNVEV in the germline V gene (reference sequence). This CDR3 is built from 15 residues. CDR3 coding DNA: TGTGCCAGCAGTTTATCCTCGGGGGGCGGGGCAGAGCAGTTCTTC. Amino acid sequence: CASSLSSGGGAEQFF.

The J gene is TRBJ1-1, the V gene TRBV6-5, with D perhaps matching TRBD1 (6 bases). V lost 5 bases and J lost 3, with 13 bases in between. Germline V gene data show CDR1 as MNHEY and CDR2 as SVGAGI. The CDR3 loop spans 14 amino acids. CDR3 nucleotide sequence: TGTGCCAGCAGTCATAGAGGGGGGGACACTGAAGCTTTCTTT. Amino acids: CASSHRGGDTEAFF.